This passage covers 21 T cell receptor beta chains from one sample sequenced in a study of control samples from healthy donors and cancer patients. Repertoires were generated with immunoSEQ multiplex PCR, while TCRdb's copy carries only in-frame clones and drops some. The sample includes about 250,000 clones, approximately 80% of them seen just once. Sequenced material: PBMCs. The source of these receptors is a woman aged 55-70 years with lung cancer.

DNA of the CDR3: TGCGCCAGCACAGATCAATTAACCGGGGAGCTGTTTTTT. Protein sequence: CASTDQLTGELFF. The rearrangement joins TRBV10-1 to TRBJ2-2; no clear D. The CDR3 loop spans 13 amino acids. Trimming removed 7 bases at V and 5 bases at J, with 11 bases between. Germline-derived CDR1 and CDR2 are WNHNN and SYGVQD (reference sequence).

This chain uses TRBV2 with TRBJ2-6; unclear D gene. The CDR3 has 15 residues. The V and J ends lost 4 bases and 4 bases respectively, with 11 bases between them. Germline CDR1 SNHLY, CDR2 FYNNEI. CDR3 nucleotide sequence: TGTGCCAGCAGTGGCCTCATTCGGGGGGCCAACGTCCTGACTTTC. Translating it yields CASSGLIRGANVLTF.

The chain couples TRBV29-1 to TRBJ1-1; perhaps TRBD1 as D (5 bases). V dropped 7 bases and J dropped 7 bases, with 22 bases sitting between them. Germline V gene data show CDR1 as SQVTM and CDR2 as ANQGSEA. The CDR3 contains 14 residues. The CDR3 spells CSAGPGPLSVEAFF. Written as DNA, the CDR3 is TGCAGCGCCGGACCGGGACCATTATCGGTTGAAGCTTTCTTT.

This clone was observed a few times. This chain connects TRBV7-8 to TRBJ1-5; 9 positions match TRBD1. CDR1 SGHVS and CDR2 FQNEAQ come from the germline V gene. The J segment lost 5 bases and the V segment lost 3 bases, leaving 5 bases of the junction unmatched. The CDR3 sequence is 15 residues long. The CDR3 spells CASSFGTGTYQPQHF. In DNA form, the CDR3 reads TGTGCCAGCAGCTTCGGGACAGGGACTTATCAGCCCCAGCATTTT.

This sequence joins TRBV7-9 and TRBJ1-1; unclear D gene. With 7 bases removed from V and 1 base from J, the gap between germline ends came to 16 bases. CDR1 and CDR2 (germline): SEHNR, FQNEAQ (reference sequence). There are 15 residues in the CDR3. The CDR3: CASTRSRTENTEAFF. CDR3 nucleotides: TGTGCCAGCACCCGCTCCCGGACTGAGAACACTGAAGCTTTCTTT. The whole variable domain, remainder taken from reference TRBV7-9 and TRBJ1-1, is DTGVSQNPRHKITKRGQNVTFRCDPISEHNRLYWYRQTLGQGPEFLTYFQNEAQLEKSRLLSDRFSAERPKGSFSTLEIQRTEQGDSAMYLCASTRSRTENTEAFFGQGTRLTVV.

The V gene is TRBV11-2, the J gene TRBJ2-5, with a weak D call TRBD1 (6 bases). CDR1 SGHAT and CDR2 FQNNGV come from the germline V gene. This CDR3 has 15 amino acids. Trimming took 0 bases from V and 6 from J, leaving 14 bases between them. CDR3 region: CASSLDRQAGQTQYF. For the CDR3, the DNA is TGTGCCAGCAGCTTAGATCGACAGGCCGGTCAGACCCAGTACTTC.

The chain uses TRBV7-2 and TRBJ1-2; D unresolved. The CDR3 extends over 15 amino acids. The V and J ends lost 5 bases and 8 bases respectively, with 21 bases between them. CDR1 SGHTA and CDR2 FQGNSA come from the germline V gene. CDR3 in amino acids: CASSKIPGPREGYTF. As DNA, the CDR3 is TGTGCCAGCAGCAAGATCCCGGGCCCCCGAGAGGGCTACACCTTC.

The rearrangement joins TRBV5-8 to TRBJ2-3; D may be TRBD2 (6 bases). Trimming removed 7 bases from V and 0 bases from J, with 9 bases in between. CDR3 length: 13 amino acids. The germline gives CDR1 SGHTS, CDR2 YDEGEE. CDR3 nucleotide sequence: TGTGCCAGCGGGCGGGATAGCACAGATACGCAGTATTTT. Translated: CASGRDSTDTQYF.

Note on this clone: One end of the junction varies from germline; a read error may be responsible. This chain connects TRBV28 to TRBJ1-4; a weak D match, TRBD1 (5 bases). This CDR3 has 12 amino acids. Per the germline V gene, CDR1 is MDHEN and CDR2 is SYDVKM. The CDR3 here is CASSTPGLLFFF. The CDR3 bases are TGTGCCAGCAGTACTCCGGGACTCCTGTTCTTCTTT. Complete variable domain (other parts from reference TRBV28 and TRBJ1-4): DVKVTQSSRYLVKRTGEKVFLECVQDMDHENMFWYRQDPGLGLRLIYFSYDVKMKEKGDIPEGYSVSREKKERFSLILESASTNQTSMYLCASSTPGLLFFFGSGTQLSVL.

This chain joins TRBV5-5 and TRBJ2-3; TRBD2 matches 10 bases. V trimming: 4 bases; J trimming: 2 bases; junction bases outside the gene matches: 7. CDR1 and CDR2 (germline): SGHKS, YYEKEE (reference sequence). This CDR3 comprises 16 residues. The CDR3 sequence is CASSPGLAVTTDTQYF. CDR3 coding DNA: TGTGCCAGCAGCCCCGGACTAGCGGTTACCACAGATACGCAGTATTTT. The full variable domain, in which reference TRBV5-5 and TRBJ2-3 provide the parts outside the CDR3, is DAGVTQSPTHLIKTRGQQVTLRCSPISGHKSVSWYQQVLGQGPQFIFQYYEKEERGRGNFPDRFSARQFPNYSSELNVNALLLGDSALYLCASSPGLAVTTDTQYFGPGTRLTVL.

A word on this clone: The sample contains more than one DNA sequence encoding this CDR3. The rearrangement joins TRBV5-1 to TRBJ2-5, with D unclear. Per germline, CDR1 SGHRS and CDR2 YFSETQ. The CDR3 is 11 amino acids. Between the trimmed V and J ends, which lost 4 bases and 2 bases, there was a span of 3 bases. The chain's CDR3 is CASSSQETQYF. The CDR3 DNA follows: TGCGCCAGCAGCAGTCAAGAGACCCAGTACTTC.

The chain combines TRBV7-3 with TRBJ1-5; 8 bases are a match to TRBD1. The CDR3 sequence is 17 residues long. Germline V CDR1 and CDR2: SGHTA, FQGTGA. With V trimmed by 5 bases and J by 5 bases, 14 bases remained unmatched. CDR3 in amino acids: CASSQPLTGGRDQPQHF. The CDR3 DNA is TGTGCCAGCAGCCAACCCCTTACAGGGGGTCGGGATCAGCCCCAGCATTTT.

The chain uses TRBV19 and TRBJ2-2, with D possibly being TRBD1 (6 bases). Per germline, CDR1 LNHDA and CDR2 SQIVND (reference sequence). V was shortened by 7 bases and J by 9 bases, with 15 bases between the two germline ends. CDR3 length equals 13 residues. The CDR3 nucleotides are TGTGCCAGTACCAAAGACAGGTCGCGGGAGCTGTTTTTT. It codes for CASTKDRSRELFF.

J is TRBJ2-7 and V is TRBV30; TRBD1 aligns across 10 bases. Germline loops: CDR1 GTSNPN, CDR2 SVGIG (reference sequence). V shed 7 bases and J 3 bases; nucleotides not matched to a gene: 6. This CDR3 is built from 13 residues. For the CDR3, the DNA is TGTGCCTTCGACAGGACAGGGGGCTACGAGCAGTACTTC. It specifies CAFDRTGGYEQYF.

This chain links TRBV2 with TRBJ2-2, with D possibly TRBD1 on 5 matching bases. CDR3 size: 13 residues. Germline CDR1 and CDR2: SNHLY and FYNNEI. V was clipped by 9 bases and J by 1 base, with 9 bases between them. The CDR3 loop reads CASTGQNTGELFF. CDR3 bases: TGTGCCAGTACCGGACAGAACACCGGGGAGCTGTTTTTT.

CDR3 coding DNA: TGCGCCAGCAGCTGGTCGGGGGGTTCCCCCTACGAGCAGTACTTC. It codes for CASSWSGGSPYEQYF. V and J are TRBV5-1 and TRBJ2-7; 7 bases are shared with TRBD2. Germline CDR1 reads SGHRS; CDR2 reads YFSETQ. V shed 3 bases, J shed 2 bases, and the junction held 8 bases outside the gene matches. The CDR3 loop spans 15 amino acids.

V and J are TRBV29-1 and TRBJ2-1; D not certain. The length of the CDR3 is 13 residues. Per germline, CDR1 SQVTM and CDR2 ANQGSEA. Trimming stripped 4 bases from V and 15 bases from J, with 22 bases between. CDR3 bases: TGCAGCGTTGCTTTCAGGTCAAATACTTTCGGGTTCTTC. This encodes CSVAFRSNTFGFF.

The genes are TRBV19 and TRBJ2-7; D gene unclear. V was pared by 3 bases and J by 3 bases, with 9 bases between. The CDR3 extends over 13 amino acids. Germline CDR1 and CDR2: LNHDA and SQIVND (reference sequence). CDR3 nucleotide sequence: TGTGCCAGTAGTATTCGGAACGGCTACGAGCAGTACTTC. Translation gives CASSIRNGYEQYF.

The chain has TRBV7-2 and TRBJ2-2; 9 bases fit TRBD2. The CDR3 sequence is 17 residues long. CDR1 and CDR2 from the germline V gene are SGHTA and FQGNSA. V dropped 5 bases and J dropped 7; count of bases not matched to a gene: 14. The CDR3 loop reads CASSPKRRGGSIGELFF. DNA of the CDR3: TGTGCCAGCAGCCCTAAGCGGCGGGGGGGCTCAATCGGGGAGCTGTTTTTT. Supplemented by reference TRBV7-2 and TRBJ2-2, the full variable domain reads GAGVSQSPSNKVTEKGKDVELRCDPISGHTALYWYRQSLGQGLEFLIYFQGNSAPDKSGLPSDRFSAERTGGSVSTLTIQRTQQEDSAVYLCASSPKRRGGSIGELFFGEGSRLTVL.

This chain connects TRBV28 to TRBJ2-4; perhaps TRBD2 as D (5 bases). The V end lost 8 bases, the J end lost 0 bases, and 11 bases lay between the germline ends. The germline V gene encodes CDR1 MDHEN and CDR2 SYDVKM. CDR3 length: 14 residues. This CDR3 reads CASEGAVAKNIQYF. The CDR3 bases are TGTGCCAGCGAGGGCGCCGTAGCCAAAAACATTCAGTACTTC.

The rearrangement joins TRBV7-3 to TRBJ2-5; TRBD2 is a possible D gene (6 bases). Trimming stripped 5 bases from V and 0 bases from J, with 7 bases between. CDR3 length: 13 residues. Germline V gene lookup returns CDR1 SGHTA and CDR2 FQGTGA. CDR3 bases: TGTGCCAGCAGCCGGGGGTACCAAGAGACCCAGTACTTC. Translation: CASSRGYQETQYF.